This TCR beta chain was sequenced in a study of memory CD4+ T cells and cytomegalovirus serostatus. Study conclusions and caveats: Each of some 67 CMV-associated TCRbeta sequences occurred in one to five individuals.

The table came from immunoSEQ multiplex PCR; TCRdb's copy has only in-frame clones and leaves some out. The data contain fewer than 35,000 clones, under 85% of them seen just once; the ten biggest clones take up 0.68%. The CDR3 sequence is 13 residues long. Trimming cost V 5 bases and J 3 bases, with 9 bases left between them. CDR1 is SGHAT, CDR2 FQNNGV, per germline. With regard to this clone: Its cognate antigen is unknown.

Single viable CD3+CD4+CD8-CD45RO+ cells were sorted as the memory CD4+ T cells. The sequence was collected from an adult in good health and CMV-seronegative. V gene TRBV11-2 combines with J gene TRBJ2-3; no reliable D call. The material sequenced was memory CD4+ T cells from blood. The CDR3: CASSLGRTDTQYF. The CDR3 DNA is TGTGCCAGCAGCCTGGGCCGGACAGATACGCAGTATTTT.